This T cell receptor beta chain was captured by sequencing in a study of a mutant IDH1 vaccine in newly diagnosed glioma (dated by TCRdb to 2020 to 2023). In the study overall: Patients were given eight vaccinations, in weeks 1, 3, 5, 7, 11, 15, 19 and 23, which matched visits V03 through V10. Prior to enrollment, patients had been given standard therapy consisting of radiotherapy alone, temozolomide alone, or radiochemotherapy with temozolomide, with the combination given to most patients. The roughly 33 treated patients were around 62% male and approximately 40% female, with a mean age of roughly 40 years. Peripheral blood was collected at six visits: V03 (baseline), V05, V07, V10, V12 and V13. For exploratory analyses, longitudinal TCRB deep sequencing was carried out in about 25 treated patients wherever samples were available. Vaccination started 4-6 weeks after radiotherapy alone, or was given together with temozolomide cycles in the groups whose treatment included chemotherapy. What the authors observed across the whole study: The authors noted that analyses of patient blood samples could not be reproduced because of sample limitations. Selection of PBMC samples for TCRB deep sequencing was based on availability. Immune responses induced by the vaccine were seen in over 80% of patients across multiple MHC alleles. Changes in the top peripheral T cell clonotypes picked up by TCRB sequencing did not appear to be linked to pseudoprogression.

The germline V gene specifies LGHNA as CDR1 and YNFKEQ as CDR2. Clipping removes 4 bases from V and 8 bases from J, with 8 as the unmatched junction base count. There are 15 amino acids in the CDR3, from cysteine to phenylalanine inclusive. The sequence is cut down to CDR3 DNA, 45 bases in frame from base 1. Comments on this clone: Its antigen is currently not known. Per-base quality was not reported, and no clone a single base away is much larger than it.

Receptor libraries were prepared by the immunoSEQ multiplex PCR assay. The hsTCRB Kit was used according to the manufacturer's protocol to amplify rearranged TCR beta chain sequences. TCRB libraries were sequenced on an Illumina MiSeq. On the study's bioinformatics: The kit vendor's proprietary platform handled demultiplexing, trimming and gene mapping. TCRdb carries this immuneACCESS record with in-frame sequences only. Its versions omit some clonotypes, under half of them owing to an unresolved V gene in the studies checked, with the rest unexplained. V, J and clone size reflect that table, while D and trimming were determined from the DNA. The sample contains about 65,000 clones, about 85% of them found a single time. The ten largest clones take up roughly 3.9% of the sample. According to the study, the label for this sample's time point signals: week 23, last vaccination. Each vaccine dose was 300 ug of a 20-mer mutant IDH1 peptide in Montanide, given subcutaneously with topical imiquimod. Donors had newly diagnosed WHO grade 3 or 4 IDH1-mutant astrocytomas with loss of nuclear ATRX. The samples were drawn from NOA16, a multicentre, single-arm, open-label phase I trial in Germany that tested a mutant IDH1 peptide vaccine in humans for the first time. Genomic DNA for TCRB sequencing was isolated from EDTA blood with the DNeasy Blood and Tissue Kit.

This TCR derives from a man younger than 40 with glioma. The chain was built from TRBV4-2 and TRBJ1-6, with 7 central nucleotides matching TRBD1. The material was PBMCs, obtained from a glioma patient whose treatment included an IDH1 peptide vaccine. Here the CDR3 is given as CASSPGTAFHSPLHF. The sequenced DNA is TGTGCCAGCAGCCCCGGGACAGCCTTTCATTCACCCCTCCACTTT.